Listed here are 10 T cell receptor beta chains from one sample, sequenced in a study of T-cell reconstitution after alpha-beta-depleted transplantation in children (dated by TCRdb to the mid-2010s). The method was PCR. Sequencing instrument: Illumina HiSeq 2500. Molecular barcoding was employed in the preparation of TCR libraries, with unique molecular identifiers being used to normalize TCRbeta repertoire quantification. TCRdb's own reprocessing of the public reads used fastp at Q25 and MiXCR and kept productive beta chains. Identical CDR3 protein sequences are pooled into one entry, listed with their most common genes and DNA. Within this sample are approximately 88,000 distinct CDR3 sequences, with approximately 12% of them counted one time only. In total, the top ten clones hold over 11% of the sample. The sample was PBMCs from the stem cell graft donor, taken from the stem cell graft. Receptor source: a human donor who donated a stem cell graft to a child with inherited bone marrow failure.

This clonotype was found many times. This sequence joins TRBV7-9 and TRBJ2-7; D remains ambiguous. CDR3 size: 13 residues. The germline CDR1 and CDR2 sequences are SEHNR and FQNEAQ (reference sequence). V lost 3 bases, J lost 4 bases, and 10 bases lay in between. CDR3 region: CASSFGTPYEQYF. As DNA, the CDR3 is TGTGCCAGCAGCTTCGGTACGCCGTACGAGCAGTACTTC.

This clonotype has a count of ten or more. The chain joins TRBV28 to TRBJ2-7; 12 bases are a match to TRBD2. V shed 4 bases, J shed 3 bases, and the junction held 4 bases outside the gene matches. Germline CDR1 and CDR2: MDHEN and SYDVKM. This CDR3 has 15 amino acids. CDR3 DNA: TGTGCCAGCAGTTCCCTAGCGGGAGGGCTCTACGAGCAGTACTTC. Translated: CASSSLAGGLYEQYF.

This clonotype was counted at least ten times. V gene TRBV7-9 combines with J gene TRBJ2-5; 12 nucleotides match TRBD2. V was clipped by 3 bases and J by 4 bases; unmatched bases: 9. The CDR3 contains 17 residues. Germline-derived CDR1 and CDR2 are SEHNR and FQNEAQ (reference sequence). CDR3 protein: CASSLAASGRAGETQYF. CDR3 nucleotide sequence: TGTGCCAGCAGCTTGGCGGCTAGCGGGAGGGCGGGAGAGACCCAGTACTTC.

This clonotype has ten or more counts. V usage is TRBV3-1 and J usage is TRBJ2-4, with 10 bases identical to TRBD2. CDR3 length equals 16 residues. The V and J ends lost 3 bases and 7 bases, in that order; junction bases with no gene match: 9. Germline CDR1 reads LGHDT; CDR2 reads YNNKEL (reference sequence). The CDR3 spells CASSHPVLAGANIQYF. The CDR3 DNA sequence: TGTGCCAGCAGCCATCCCGTTCTAGCGGGGGCGAACATTCAGTACTTC.

This clonotype was found many times. This rearrangement joins TRBV7-2 to TRBJ2-3, with TRBD1 matching 8 bases. The CDR3 length is 14 residues. From germline, CDR1 is SGHTA and CDR2 FQGNSA. V dropped 7 bases and J dropped 2; count of bases not matched to a gene: 5. This chain's CDR3 is CASTRTGPTDTQYF. Here the CDR3 DNA reads TGTGCCAGCACCCGGACAGGGCCCACAGATACGCAGTATTTT.

This sequence joins TRBV20-1 and TRBJ1-2, with D possibly being TRBD1 (6 bases). The CDR3 runs 14 residues. Per germline, CDR1 DFQATT and CDR2 SNEGSKA (reference sequence). The V gene lost 3 bases and the J gene lost 4 bases, with 15 bases spanning the gap. This chain's CDR3 is CSARFGGAGYGYTF. The CDR3 DNA reads TGCAGTGCTAGGTTCGGGGGCGCGGGCTATGGCTACACCTTC.

This clonotype was seen ten or more times. The gene calls are TRBV9 and TRBJ2-1, with 10 bases aligning to TRBD2. V trimming: 0 bases; J trimming: 8 bases; junction bases outside the gene matches: 8. The CDR3 length is 16 residues. Germline V lookup: CDR1 SGDLS, CDR2 YYNGEE. The CDR3 region has the DNA TGTGCCAGCAGCGTAGAGGGGGCTAGCGGGAGCGATGAGCAGTTCTTC. It codes for CASSVEGASGSDEQFF.

As to this clonotype: A much larger clone lies a single base off, so this may be a read error. V usage is TRBV5-1 and J usage is TRBJ2-3; D possibly corresponds to TRBD1 (6 bases). The CDR3 covers 15 residues. The V gene's germline CDR1 is SGHRS and CDR2 YFSETQ. The CDR3 coding sequence is TGCACCAGCAGCGGATCAGGGGCGATCACAGATACGCAGTATTTT. It encodes CTSSGSGAITDTQYF.

This clonotype was observed many times. The CDR3 reads CASSYDPGQGRNEQYF. The CDR3 DNA is TGTGCCAGCAGCTACGATCCGGGACAGGGGAGAAACGAGCAGTACTTC. The V gene is TRBV7-9, the J gene TRBJ2-7, with 10 bases aligning to TRBD1. This CDR3 has 16 amino acids. Germline V gives CDR1 SEHNR, CDR2 FQNEAQ (reference sequence). The junction had 11 bases not matched to a gene; V was cut back by 4 bases and J by 5 bases. The whole variable domain, remainder taken from reference TRBV7-9 and TRBJ2-7, is DTGVSQNPRHKITKRGQNVTFRCDPISEHNRLYWYRQTLGQGPEFLTYFQNEAQLEKSRLLSDRFSAERPKGSFSTLEIQRTEQGDSAMYLCASSYDPGQGRNEQYFGPGTRLTVT.

In its sample, this clonotype was seen many times. The V gene is TRBV12-3 or TRBV12-4, the J gene TRBJ2-2; D is perhaps TRBD1 or TRBD2 (6 bases each). With 2 bases removed from V and 3 bases from J, the gap between germline ends came to 13 bases. The CDR3 sequence is 16 residues long. CDR3 nucleotides: TGTGCCAGCAGTTTAAAGGGGGGCGCCGACACCGGGGAGCTGTTTTTT. Translation gives CASSLKGGADTGELFF.